Listed here are 20 T cell receptor beta chains from one sample, sequenced in a study of blood T cell repertoires in COVID-19. Assay: immunoSEQ multiplex PCR; the TCRdb copy retains only in-frame clones and omits some. The sample includes under 550,000 clones, 70% to 90% seen only once; the top ten take roughly 0.78%. The specimen sequenced was peripheral blood. These receptors all come from a man between 18 and 35 years old with COVID-19, enrolled during active disease.

The rearrangement uses TRBV5-1 and TRBJ1-5, with TRBD1 identical over 10 bases. CDR1 and CDR2 (germline): SGHRS, YFSETQ. The CDR3 contains 19 residues. J lost 0 bases, V lost 2 bases, and 11 bases had no gene match. This CDR3 reads CASSLSRDRGAYSNQPQHF. Here the CDR3 DNA reads TGCGCCAGCAGCTTAAGCCGGGACAGGGGCGCCTATAGCAATCAGCCCCAGCATTTT. Full variable domain (outside the CDR3, taken from reference TRBV5-1 and TRBJ1-5): KAGVTQTPRYLIKTRGQQVTLSCSPISGHRSVSWYQQTPGQGLQFLFEYFSETQRNKGNFPGRFSGRQFSNSRSEMNVSTLELGDSALYLCASSLSRDRGAYSNQPQHFGDGTRLSIL.

This clone has only one observation. The gene calls are TRBV9 and TRBJ2-7, with a tentative D call TRBD1 (6 bases). This CDR3 is 14 amino acids long. Per germline, CDR1 SGDLS and CDR2 YYNGEE. Trimming took 2 bases from V and 0 from J, leaving 9 bases between them. The CDR3 here is CASSVRTDSYEQYF. In DNA, the CDR3 is TGTGCCAGCAGCGTTCGGACAGACTCCTACGAGCAGTACTTC.

The gene calls are TRBV7-3 and TRBJ1-6; 7 bases are shared with TRBD1. The J segment lost 5 bases and the V segment lost 5 bases, leaving 9 bases of the junction unmatched. The CDR3 runs 16 residues. Germline V gene sequence: CDR1 SGHTA, CDR2 FQGTGA. CDR3 coding DNA: TGTGCCAGCAGCCAAGAAGGGACAGCTAATAATTCACCCCTCCACTTT. It specifies CASSQEGTANNSPLHF.

V is TRBV7-9 and J is TRBJ1-1, with 7 bases identical to TRBD1. Germline lookup yields CDR1 SEHNR and CDR2 FQNEAQ (reference sequence). The CDR3 is made up of 13 amino acids. The trim removed 5 bases at V and 3 bases at J, leaving 3 bases unmatched. The CDR3 loop is CASSQGTDTEAFF. The CDR3 DNA reads as TGTGCCAGCAGCCAGGGGACAGACACTGAAGCTTTCTTT.

The rearrangement joins TRBV5-1 to TRBJ2-1; 11 nucleotides line up with TRBD1. Germline CDR1 SGHRS, CDR2 YFSETQ. Trimming took 2 bases from V and 8 from J; bases not matched to a gene: 6. There are 15 residues in the CDR3. CDR3 DNA sequence: TGCGCCAGCAGCTTCGGGACAGGGGGTCGGGATGAGCAGTTCTTC. Translated, it gives CASSFGTGGRDEQFF.

The chain recombines TRBV6-6 with TRBJ2-2; D possibly corresponds to TRBD2 (5 bases). This CDR3 has 14 residues. V was trimmed by 0 bases and J by 6 bases, leaving 8 bases between them. Germline lookup yields CDR1 MNHNY and CDR2 SVGAGI (reference sequence). The CDR3 bases are TGTGCCAGCAGTTACTCTACGGGGTCCGGGGAGCTGTTTTTT. It translates to CASSYSTGSGELFF.

CDR3 residues: CASSYLAGGPNTQYF. In DNA, the CDR3 is TGTGCCAGCAGCTATCTAGCTGGAGGGCCTAATACGCAGTATTTT. The chain combines TRBV7-3 with TRBJ2-3, with D tentatively TRBD2 (6 bases). The CDR3 is 15 residues long. Trimming pared 4 bases from V and 7 bases from J, leaving 18 bases between. Germline V lookup: CDR1 SGHTA, CDR2 FQGTGA.

This clone was seen once. CDR3 nucleotides: TGCGCCAGCAGCGCGGGAGGGACAGCTCCATATGGCTACACCTTC. It codes for CASSAGGTAPYGYTF. This chain connects TRBV5-1 to TRBJ1-2; TRBD1 matches 7 bases. The V and J ends lost 4 bases and 5 bases, in that order; junction bases with no gene match: 11. Per germline, CDR1 SGHRS and CDR2 YFSETQ. The CDR3 length is 15 residues.

The chain couples TRBV19 to TRBJ1-6; TRBD1 matches at 10 bases. CDR1 is LNHDA and CDR2 is SQIVND in the germline V gene (reference sequence). The CDR3 runs to 15 residues. The V segment lost 4 bases and the J segment 8 bases; nucleotides outside the gene matches: 5. CDR3 in DNA: TGTGCCAGTAGTAGACGGGACAGGGGAGATTCACCCCTCCACTTT. Residues: CASSRRDRGDSPLHF.

The V call is TRBV7-9, the J call TRBJ2-2; 9 bases are a match to TRBD1. The CDR3 has 17 residues. V shed 3 bases, J shed 3 bases, and the junction held 8 bases outside the gene matches. Germline V lookup: CDR1 SEHNR, CDR2 FQNEAQ (reference sequence). CDR3 bases: TGTGCCAGCAGCTTTGGTATCGGGACAGGGTACACCGGGGAGCTGTTTTTT. The encoded protein is CASSFGIGTGYTGELFF.

The chain recombines TRBV7-3 with TRBJ2-3; 7 bases match TRBD2. V trimming: 0 bases; J trimming: 1 base; junction bases outside the gene matches: 4. This CDR3 region has 16 residues. Germline V gene lookup returns CDR1 SGHTA and CDR2 FQGTGA. The CDR3 DNA sequence: TGTGCCAGCAGCTTAACGGCTAGCGGTCGCACAGATACGCAGTATTTT. This encodes CASSLTASGRTDTQYF.

In this sample, this clone turned up once. This chain uses TRBV15 with TRBJ2-7; 8 bases are a match to TRBD1. CDR3 length: 14 residues. V dropped 1 base and J dropped 4; count of bases not matched to a gene: 3. The germline gives CDR1 LNHNV, CDR2 YYDKDF (reference sequence). For the CDR3, the DNA is TGTGCCACCAGCAGAGCAGGGGGCGGGTACGAGCAGTACTTC. Encoded protein: CATSRAGGGYEQYF.

The rearrangement uses TRBV7-6 and TRBJ2-1; the match to TRBD2 covers 11 bases. After removal of 4 bases from V and 8 bases from J, the junction contained 13 bases not matched to a gene. Germline lookup yields CDR1 SGHVS and CDR2 FNYEAQ. The CDR3 extends over 17 amino acids. The CDR3 here is CASSSLAGGNKKDEQFF. For the CDR3, the DNA is TGTGCCAGCAGCTCCCTAGCGGGAGGAAATAAAAAAGATGAGCAGTTCTTC.

The chain links TRBV2 to TRBJ1-2, with TRBD1 identical over 7 bases. The CDR3 runs 11 residues. CDR1 and CDR2 (germline): SNHLY, FYNNEI. After removal of 4 bases from V and 13 bases from J, the junction contained 6 bases not matched to a gene. The CDR3 region is CASSGGGSGTF. In DNA form, the CDR3 reads TGTGCCAGCAGTGGAGGGGGCTCCGGCACCTTC. Full variable domain (missing parts from reference TRBV2 and TRBJ1-2): EPEVTQTPSHQVTQMGQEVILRCVPISNHLYFYWYRQILGQKVEFLVSFYNNEISEKSEIFDDQFSVERPDGSNFTLKIRSTKLEDSAMYFCASSGGGSGTFGSGTRLTVV.

V gene TRBV25-1 combines with J gene TRBJ1-6, with a possible D match to TRBD1 (5 bases). This CDR3 has 16 amino acids. The germline gives CDR1 MGHDK, CDR2 SYGVNS. The germline V and J ends were trimmed by 5 bases and 0 bases, with 11 bases remaining between them. CDR3 DNA sequence: TGTGCCAGCAGTTCCGGGGGAAGCTCCTATAATTCACCCCTCCACTTT. Encoded protein: CASSSGGSSYNSPLHF. The variable domain in full, completed from reference TRBV25-1 and TRBJ1-6, reads EADIYQTPRYLVIGTGKKITLECSQTMGHDKMYWYQQDPGMELHLIHYSYGVNSTEKGDLSSESTVSRIRTEHFPLTLESARPSHTSQYLCASSSGGSSYNSPLHFGNGTRLTVT.

The rearrangement uses TRBV15 and TRBJ1-2; 7 bases match TRBD1. The CDR3 extends over 15 amino acids. Germline V gene sequence: CDR1 LNHNV, CDR2 YYDKDF (reference sequence). V was clipped by 5 bases and J by 8 bases; unmatched bases: 14. CDR3 protein: CATSPRDSSPTGYTF. The CDR3 DNA reads TGTGCCACCAGCCCCCGGGACAGCTCCCCAACGGGCTACACCTTC.

The chain recombines TRBV7-8 with TRBJ2-7; 11 bases line up with TRBD2. CDR3 length equals 14 residues. Germline trimming cut 4 bases from V and 3 bases from J; bases unmatched to any gene: 2. Germline CDR1 is SGHVS and CDR2 is FQNEAQ. DNA for the CDR3: TGTGCCAGCAGCTGGGGACTAGCGGACTACGAGCAGTACTTC. Its protein is CASSWGLADYEQYF.

V gene TRBV19 combines with J gene TRBJ2-4; TRBD1 is a possible D gene (6 bases). The CDR3 extends over 16 amino acids. Germline CDR1 LNHDA, CDR2 SQIVND (reference sequence). V lost 6 bases, J lost 1 base, and 16 bases lay in between. The CDR3 DNA follows: TGTGCCAGTAGCGCCCTCAGGGGAGTGGCCAAAAACATTCAGTACTTC. It is translated as CASSALRGVAKNIQYF.

The chain has TRBV21-1 and TRBJ2-1; the table names TRBD1, a call not compared with the DNA. TRBV21-1 is recorded as a pseudogene. CDR3 length equals 15 residues. CDR3 nucleotides: TGTGCCAGCAGCCAGGGACAGGGGGCGGTTAATGAGCAGTTCTTC. Encoded protein: CASSQGQGAVNEQFF.

The chain joins TRBV19 to TRBJ1-5, with 10 bases identical to TRBD1. The CDR3 has 16 residues. The V gene end was trimmed by 6 bases and the J gene end by 1 base; junction bases not matched to a gene: 6. Germline V gene lookup returns CDR1 LNHDA and CDR2 SQIVND (reference sequence). In DNA form, the CDR3 reads TGTGCCAGTAGCCGGCCGGACAGGGGGAGCAATCAGCCCCAGCATTTT. It yields the protein CASSRPDRGSNQPQHF.